This T cell receptor beta chain was obtained from a study of blood T cell repertoires in COVID-19. On the study more broadly: T cells, B-cell-depleted T cells, or PBMCs provided the cDNA or gDNA that served as material.

Adults between about 18 and 89 years of age took part from about 24 US areas. Sequencing was performed with immunoSEQ multiplex PCR; in TCRdb, only in-frame clones are kept and a portion is missing. The profile shows more than 200,000 clones, around 87% of them singletons. The receptor comes from a woman aged 45-65 years who had recovered from COVID-19. The sample taken for sequencing was PBMCs or T cells enriched from blood (not recorded which).

The CDR3 is CASSPSRTSGSKQYF. In nucleotides, the CDR3 is TGCGCCAGCAGCCCCTCCCGGACTAGCGGGAGTAAGCAGTACTTC. The chain uses TRBV5-1 and TRBJ2-7, with 13 bases identical to TRBD2. CDR1 and CDR2 (germline): SGHRS, YFSETQ. J gave up 8 bases and V 4 bases, and 9 bases lay outside the gene matches. The CDR3 spans 15 residues.